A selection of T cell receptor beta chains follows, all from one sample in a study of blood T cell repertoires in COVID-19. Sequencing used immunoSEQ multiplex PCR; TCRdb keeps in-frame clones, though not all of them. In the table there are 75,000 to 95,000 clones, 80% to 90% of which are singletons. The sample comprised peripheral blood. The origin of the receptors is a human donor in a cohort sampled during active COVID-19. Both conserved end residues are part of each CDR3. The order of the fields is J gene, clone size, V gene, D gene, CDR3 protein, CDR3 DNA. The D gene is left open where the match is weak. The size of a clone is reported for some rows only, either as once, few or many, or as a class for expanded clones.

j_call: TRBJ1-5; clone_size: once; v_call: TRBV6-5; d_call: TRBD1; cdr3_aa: CATCIDRVAQPQHF; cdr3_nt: TGTGCCACCTGTATCGACAGGGTAGCGCAGCCCCAGCATTTT
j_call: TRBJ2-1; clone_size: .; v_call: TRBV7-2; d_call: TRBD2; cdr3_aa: CASSSGGGSYNEQFF; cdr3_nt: TGTGCCAGCAGCTCGGGAGGGGGAAGTTACAATGAGCAGTTCTTC
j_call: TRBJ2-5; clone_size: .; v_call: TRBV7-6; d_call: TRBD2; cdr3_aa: CASSGPLAGGPGETQYF; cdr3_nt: TGTGCCAGCAGCGGACCTCTAGCGGGAGGGCCGGGAGAGACCCAGTACTTC
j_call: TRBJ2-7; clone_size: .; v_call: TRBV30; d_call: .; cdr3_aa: CALQGIPYEQYF; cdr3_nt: TGTGCCTTACAGGGTATTCCGTACGAGCAGTACTTC
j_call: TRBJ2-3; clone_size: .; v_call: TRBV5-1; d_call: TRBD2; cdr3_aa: CASSLVAGEGTDTQYF; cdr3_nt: TGCGCCAGCAGCTTGGTAGCGGGAGAGGGGACAGATACGCAGTATTTT
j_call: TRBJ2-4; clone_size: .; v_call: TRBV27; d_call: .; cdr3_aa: CASSPQGLTARGIQYF; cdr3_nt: TGTGCCAGCAGCCCTCAAGGACTTACGGCCCGCGGCATTCAGTACTTC
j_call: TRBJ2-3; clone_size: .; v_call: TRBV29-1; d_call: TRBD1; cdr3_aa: CSVEDPGQGHTQYF; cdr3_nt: TGCAGCGTTGAAGACCCGGGACAGGGTCATACGCAGTATTTT
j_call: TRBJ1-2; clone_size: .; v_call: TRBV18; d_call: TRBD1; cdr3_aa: CASSPPGTAGGYTF; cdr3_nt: TGTGCCAGCTCACCACCCGGGACAGCTGGCGGCTACACCTTC
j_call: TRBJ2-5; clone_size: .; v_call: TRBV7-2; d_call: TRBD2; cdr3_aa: CASSSLLGLAGPGETQYF; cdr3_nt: TGTGCCAGCAGCTCACTTCTCGGACTAGCGGGACCGGGAGAGACCCAGTACTTC
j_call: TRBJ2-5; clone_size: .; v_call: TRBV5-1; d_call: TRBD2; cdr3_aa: CASSPAGTSGRAETQYF; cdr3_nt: TGCGCCAGCAGCCCCGCTGGGACTAGCGGGAGGGCCGAGACCCAGTACTTC
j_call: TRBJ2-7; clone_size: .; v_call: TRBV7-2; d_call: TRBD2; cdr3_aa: CASSLGGSIYEQYF; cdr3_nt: TGTGCCAGCAGCTTAGGCGGGAGTATCTACGAGCAGTACTTC
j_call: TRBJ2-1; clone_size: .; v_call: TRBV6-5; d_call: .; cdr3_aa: CASGWAGVNEQFF; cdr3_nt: TGTGCCAGCGGGTGGGCGGGCGTAAATGAGCAGTTCTTC
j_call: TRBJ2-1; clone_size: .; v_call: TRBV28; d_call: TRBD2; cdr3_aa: CASSLRGVYNEQFF; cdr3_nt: TGTGCCAGCAGTTTACGGGGGGTTTACAATGAGCAGTTCTTC
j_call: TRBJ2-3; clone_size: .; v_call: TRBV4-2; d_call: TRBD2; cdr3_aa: CASSQGTSGFSSTDTQYF; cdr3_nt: TGTGCCAGCAGCCAAGGGACTAGCGGATTCTCTAGCACAGATACGCAGTATTTT
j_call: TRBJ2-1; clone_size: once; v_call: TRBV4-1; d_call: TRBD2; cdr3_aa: CASSQDKGTSGTLDDNEQFF; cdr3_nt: TGCGCCAGCAGCCAAGATAAGGGGACTAGCGGGACCTTAGACGACAATGAGCAGTTCTTC
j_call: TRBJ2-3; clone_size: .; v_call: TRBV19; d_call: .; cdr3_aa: CASSRGRSGEGDTQYF; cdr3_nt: TGTGCCAGTAGTAGGGGTAGGTCAGGGGAAGGAGATACGCAGTATTTT
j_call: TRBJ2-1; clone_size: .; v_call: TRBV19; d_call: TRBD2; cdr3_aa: CASSIETASGRVGSYNEQFF; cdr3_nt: TGTGCCAGTAGTATAGAAACGGCTAGCGGGAGGGTCGGGTCCTACAATGAGCAGTTCTTC
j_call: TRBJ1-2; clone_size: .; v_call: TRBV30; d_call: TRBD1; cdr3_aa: CAWSPPSTGGGYGYTF; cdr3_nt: TGTGCCTGGAGTCCCCCCTCGACAGGGGGCGGCTATGGCTACACCTTC
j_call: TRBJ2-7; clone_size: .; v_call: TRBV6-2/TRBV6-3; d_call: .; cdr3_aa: CASSYRDEQYF; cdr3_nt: TGTGCCAGCAGTTACCGTGACGAGCAGTACTTC
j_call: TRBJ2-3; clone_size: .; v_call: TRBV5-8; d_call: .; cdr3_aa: CASSLYVGGEFTDTQYF; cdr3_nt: TGTGCCAGCAGCTTGTATGTGGGAGGAGAATTCACAGATACGCAGTATTTT
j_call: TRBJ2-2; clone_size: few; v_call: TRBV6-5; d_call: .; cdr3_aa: CASSPQAPTGELFF; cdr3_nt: TGTGCCAGCAGTCCACAGGCCCCGACGGGGGAGCTGTTTTTT
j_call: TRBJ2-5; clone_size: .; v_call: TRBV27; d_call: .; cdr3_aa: CASSLRVGGQETQYF; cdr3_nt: TGTGCCAGCAGTTTAAGGGTCGGGGGCCAAGAGACCCAGTACTTC